This T cell receptor (beta chain) was sequenced during a study of CD8+ T cells in alopecia areata. Findings and limits, study-wide: Researchers report lesional scalp, most notably alopecia totalis/universalis, outstripped normal scalp in clonality.

Following extraction, RNA underwent reverse transcription to cDNA, which served as the sequencing template. The method was immunoSEQ multiplex PCR; TCRdb's version includes in-frame clones alone and lacks a portion of them. The repertoire holds some 180,000 clones, with almost 65% as singletons. Remarks on this clone: Its antigen remains unknown.

Specimens obtained from alopecia areata patients comprised lesional scalp punch biopsies and peripheral blood. Sorting of PBMCs yielded the CD4+ and CD8+ T cells. The CDR3 consists of 15 residues. Germline CDR1 reads SGHAT; CDR2 reads FQNNGV. V dropped 1 base and J dropped 4 bases, with 11 bases sitting between them. The V and J genes are TRBV11-2 and TRBJ2-1; weak D call: TRBD2 (5 bases). The specimen was CD4+ T cells sorted from blood, collected at week 0. This sequence originates from a human donor with alopecia areata. The CDR3 DNA reads as TGTGCCAGCAGCTTAGGGACTCAACCTTACAATGAGCAGTTCTTC. Translation: CASSLGTQPYNEQFF.